Sequencing of this T cell receptor (beta chain) was carried out in a study of regulatory T cells in long-lasting Graves disease. Study results and limitations: Tissue studied was limited to peripheral blood, excluding thyroid tissue. Only a small sample size was used, which may have cut accuracy.

The sample's time point: persistent/refractory GD, antithyroid drugs over 5 years with positive TRAb. The TCR library was made from RNA extracted from PBMCs. EDTA tubes collected nine milliliters of peripheral blood. This clonotype was recorded a few times. No antigen is known for it. The CDR3 runs 18 residues. V lost 7 bases and J lost 5; bases outside the gene matches: 18. Germline V gene lookup returns CDR1 MDHEN and CDR2 SYDVKM. According to the study, TCR beta libraries were built with iRepertoire HTBI primers and CDR3-region Arm-PCR. TCRdb analysed the multiplex PCR reads with MiXCR anew, one entry per CDR3 protein. The profile shows 600,000 to 850,000 distinct CDR3 sequences, 25% to 35% of them singletons.

The receptor was isolated from a female donor with Graves disease. The V gene is TRBV28, the J gene TRBJ2-7; 12 bases agree with TRBD2. The sample was peripheral blood mononuclear cells (PBMCs), taken when the disease was refractory, from a patient treated with antithyroid drugs. The CDR3 reads CASNHTSGRFTRSNEQYF. In DNA form, the CDR3 reads TGTGCCAGCAACCATACTAGCGGGAGGTTTACCCGGAGCAACGAGCAGTACTTC.